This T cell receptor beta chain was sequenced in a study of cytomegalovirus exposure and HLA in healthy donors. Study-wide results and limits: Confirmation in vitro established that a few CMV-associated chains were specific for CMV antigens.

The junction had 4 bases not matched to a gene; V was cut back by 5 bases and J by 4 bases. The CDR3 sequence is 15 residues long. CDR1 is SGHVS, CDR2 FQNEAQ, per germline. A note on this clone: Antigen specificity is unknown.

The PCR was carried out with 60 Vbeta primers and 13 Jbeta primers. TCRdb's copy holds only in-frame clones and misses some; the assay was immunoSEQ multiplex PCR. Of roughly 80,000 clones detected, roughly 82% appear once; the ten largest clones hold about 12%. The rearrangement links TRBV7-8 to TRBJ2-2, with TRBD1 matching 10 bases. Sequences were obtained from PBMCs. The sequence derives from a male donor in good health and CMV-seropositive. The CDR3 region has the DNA TGTGCCAGCAGCAGTCGACAGGGGGCCACCGGGGAGCTGTTTTTT. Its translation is CASSSRQGATGELFF.